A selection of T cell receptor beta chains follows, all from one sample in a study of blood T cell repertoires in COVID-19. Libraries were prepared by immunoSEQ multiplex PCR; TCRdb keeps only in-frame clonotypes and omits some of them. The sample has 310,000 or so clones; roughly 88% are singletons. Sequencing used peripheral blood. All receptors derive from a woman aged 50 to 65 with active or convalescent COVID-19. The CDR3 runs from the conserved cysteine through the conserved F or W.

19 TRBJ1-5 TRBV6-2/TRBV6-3 CASSPFGQGMSQSNQPQHF
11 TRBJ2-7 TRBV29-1 CSVAVTYEQYF
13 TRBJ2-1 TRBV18 CATARGGNNEQFF
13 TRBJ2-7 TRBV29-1 CSVVTGNSYEQYF
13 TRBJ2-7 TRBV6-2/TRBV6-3 CASSYMWTDEQYF
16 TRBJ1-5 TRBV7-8 CASSLGGQGDGKPQHF
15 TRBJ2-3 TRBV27 CASSLRAGTTDTQYF
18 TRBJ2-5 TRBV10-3 CAISERGLAGEIQETQYF
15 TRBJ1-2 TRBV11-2 CASSLGGSRTGSYTF
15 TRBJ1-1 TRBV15 CATSREQGLNTEAFF
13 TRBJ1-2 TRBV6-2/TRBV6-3 CASSRKETGGYTF
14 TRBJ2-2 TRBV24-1 CATSGAGGTGELFF
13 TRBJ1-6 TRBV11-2 CASSLERSSPLHF
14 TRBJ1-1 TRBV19 CASRMGTGNTEAFF
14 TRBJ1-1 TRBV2 CASQTGGGNTEAFF
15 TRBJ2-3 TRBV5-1 CASSLGTIKADTQYF
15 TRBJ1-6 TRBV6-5 CASSDGAGVNSPLHF
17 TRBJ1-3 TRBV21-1 CASSKVVPNCSGNTIYF